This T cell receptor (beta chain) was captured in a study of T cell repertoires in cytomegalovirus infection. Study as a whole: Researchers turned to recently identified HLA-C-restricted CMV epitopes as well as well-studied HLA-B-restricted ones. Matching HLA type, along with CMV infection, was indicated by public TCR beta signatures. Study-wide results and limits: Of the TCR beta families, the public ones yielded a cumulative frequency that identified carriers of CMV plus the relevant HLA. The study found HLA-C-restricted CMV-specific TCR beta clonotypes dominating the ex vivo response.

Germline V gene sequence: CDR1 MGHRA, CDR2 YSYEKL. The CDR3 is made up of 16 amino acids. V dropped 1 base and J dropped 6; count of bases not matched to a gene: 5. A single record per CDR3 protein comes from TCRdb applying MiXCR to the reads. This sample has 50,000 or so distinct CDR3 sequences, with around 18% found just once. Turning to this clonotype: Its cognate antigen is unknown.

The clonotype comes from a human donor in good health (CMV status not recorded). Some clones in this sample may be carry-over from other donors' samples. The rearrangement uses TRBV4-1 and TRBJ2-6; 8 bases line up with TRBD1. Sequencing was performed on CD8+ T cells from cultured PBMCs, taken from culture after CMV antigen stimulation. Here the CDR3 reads CASSQGPTGEANVLTF. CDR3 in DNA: TGCGCCAGCAGCCAAGGTCCGACAGGGGAGGCCAACGTCCTGACTTTC.